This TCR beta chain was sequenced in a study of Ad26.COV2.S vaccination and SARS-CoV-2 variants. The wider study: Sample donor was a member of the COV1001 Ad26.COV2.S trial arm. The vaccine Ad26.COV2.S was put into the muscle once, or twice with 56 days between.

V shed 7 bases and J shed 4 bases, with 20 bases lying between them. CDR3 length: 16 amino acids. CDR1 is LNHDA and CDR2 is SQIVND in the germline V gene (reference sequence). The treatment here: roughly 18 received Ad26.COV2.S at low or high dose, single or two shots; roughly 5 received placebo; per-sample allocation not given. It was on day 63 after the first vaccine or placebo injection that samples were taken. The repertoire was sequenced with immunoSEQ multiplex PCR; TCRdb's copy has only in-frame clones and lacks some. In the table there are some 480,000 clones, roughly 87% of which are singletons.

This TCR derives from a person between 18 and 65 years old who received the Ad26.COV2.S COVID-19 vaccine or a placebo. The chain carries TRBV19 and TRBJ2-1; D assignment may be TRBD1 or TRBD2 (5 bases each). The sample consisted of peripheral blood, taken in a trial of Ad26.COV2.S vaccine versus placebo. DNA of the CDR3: TGTGCCAGTAAACCCCGTAAGGGGACCCTTTACAATGAGCAGTTCTTC. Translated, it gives CASKPRKGTLYNEQFF.